The 15 T cell receptor beta chains below come from one sample, sequenced in a study of graft-versus-host responses after intestinal transplantation (TCRdb year 2021). Receptor amplification or capture employed the immunoSEQ multiplex PCR assay. Sourced from immuneACCESS, this table was stored by TCRdb with only in-frame sequences that have V and J called. A share of the clones is absent; for the studies checked, an unresolved V gene accounts for under half, and the remainder has no known explanation. The sample table contains 85,000 to 100,000 clones; only one count was recorded for roughly nine tenths of them. The biggest ten clones account for 0.11% of the sample. In the paper's terms, the time point label means: cells obtained before transplantation from donor or recipient. Their recognized antigens are unknown. Sequencing was performed on unstimulated CD4+ T cells sorted from spleen or lymph node cells, taken before intestinal transplant. The origin of the receptors is a human donor who received an intestinal transplant.

V and J are TRBV5-1 and TRBJ2-3, with a tentative D call TRBD2 (6 bases). There are 15 residues in the CDR3. V was trimmed by 2 bases and J by 3 bases, leaving 13 bases between them. Looked up from germline, CDR1 is SGHRS and CDR2 is YFSETQ. In DNA, the CDR3 is TGCGCCAGCAGCTTCGTGGGGGAGGTTACAGATACGCAGTATTTT. Encoded protein: CASSFVGEVTDTQYF.

This clone was detected once. The CDR3 nucleotides are TGTGCCAGCAGCTACGACGGGGGGGTTAGGGGATACACCTTC. Its translation: CASSYDGGVRGYTF. The gene calls are TRBV5-4 and TRBJ1-2; a possible D gene is TRBD1 (5 bases). This CDR3 has 14 residues. Trimming stripped 3 bases from V and 11 bases from J, with 20 bases between. The germline gives CDR1 SGHNT, CDR2 YYREEE (reference sequence).

A remark on this clone: Additional DNA sequences in this sample encode the identical CDR3. The chain has TRBV6-5 and TRBJ1-1; 7 nucleotides agree with TRBD1. The CDR3 is 15 amino acids. Trimming cost V 7 bases and J 2 bases; bases outside gene matches: 10. CDR1 MNHEY and CDR2 SVGAGI come from the germline V gene. CDR3: CASTPAGTDNTEAFF. The CDR3, as DNA: TGTGCCAGCACCCCCGCCGGGACAGACAACACTGAAGCTTTCTTT.

The chain couples TRBV11-2 to TRBJ2-7, with TRBD2 as a possible D gene (7 bases). CDR3 length equals 15 residues. Germline lookup yields CDR1 SGHAT and CDR2 FQNNGV. The germline V and J ends were trimmed by 1 base and 3 bases, with 13 bases remaining between them. In DNA, the CDR3 is TGTGCCAGCAGCTTAGGCCGGGGGGCCGTCTACGAGCAGTACTTC. It is translated as CASSLGRGAVYEQYF.

This clone was seen once. The J gene is TRBJ2-7, the V gene TRBV19, with 11 bases fitting TRBD2. The junction had 4 bases not matched to a gene; V was cut back by 3 bases and J by 6 bases. Per germline, CDR1 LNHDA and CDR2 SQIVND (reference sequence). This CDR3 comprises 14 residues. DNA for the CDR3: TGTGCCAGTAGTATTGCGCTAGCGGGGGGCGAGCAGTACTTC. It codes for CASSIALAGGEQYF.

The V gene is TRBV6-5, the J gene TRBJ1-1, with 7 positions matching TRBD1. Germline V CDR1 and CDR2: MNHEY, SVGAGI. The junction had 9 bases not matched to a gene; V was cut back by 5 bases and J by 3 bases. The CDR3 covers 15 residues. The CDR3 DNA sequence: TGTGCCAGCAGTGCCACACCCGACAGGGACACTGAAGCTTTCTTT. Protein: CASSATPDRDTEAFF.

J is TRBJ1-2 and V is TRBV7-9; 7 nucleotides match TRBD1. V shed 2 bases, J shed 4 bases, and the junction held 10 bases outside the gene matches. The CDR3 covers 16 residues. Germline loops: CDR1 SEHNR, CDR2 FQNEAQ (reference sequence). As DNA, the CDR3 is TGTGCCAGCAGCTTAAGAGCAGGGGGAACGAGCTATGGCTACACCTTC. Its translation is CASSLRAGGTSYGYTF.

The DNA of the CDR3 is TGTGCCAGCAGTGAAGCTCGGGTTGGCAATTCACCCCTCCACTTT. Translating gives CASSEARVGNSPLHF. The chain employs TRBV6-1 and TRBJ1-6; D remains unclear. The CDR3 sequence is 15 residues long. Germline CDR1 is MNHNS and CDR2 is SASEGT. V gave up 0 bases and J gave up 7 bases, with 10 bases separating them.

The chain uses TRBV9 and TRBJ1-4; 9 bases line up with TRBD1. The CDR3 is made up of 15 amino acids. Trimming at V came to 1 base and at J to 8 bases, leaving 6 bases not matched to a gene. Germline-derived CDR1 and CDR2 are SGDLS and YYNGEE. The CDR3 bases are TGTGCCAGCAGCGTATCGGGACAGGGCGTCGAAAAACTGTTTTTT. Translated, it gives CASSVSGQGVEKLFF.

The chain combines TRBV4-2 with TRBJ2-4, with D uncertain. The V and J ends lost 0 bases and 0 bases respectively, with 15 bases between them. The germline gives CDR1 LGHNA, CDR2 YNFKEQ. The CDR3 contains 18 residues. Here the CDR3 DNA reads TGTGCCAGCAGCCAAGAGGGCCACCCCACCTTAGCCAAAAACATTCAGTACTTC. It translates to CASSQEGHPTLAKNIQYF.

In the case of this clone: At one end the junction does not follow the germline gene, possibly because of a read error. This chain links TRBV7-9 with TRBJ1-2; weak D call: TRBD1 (6 bases). This CDR3 spans 14 amino acids. Germline V CDR1 and CDR2: SEHNR, FQNEAQ (reference sequence). The DNA for the CDR3 is TGTGCCAGCAGATTAGAGGGGGTCGGCTATGGCTACACCTTC. Its protein is CASRLEGVGYGYTF. The full variable domain, with the rest looked up from reference TRBV7-9 and TRBJ1-2, is DTGVSQNPRHKITKRGQNVTFRCDPISEHNRLYWYRQTLGQGPEFLTYFQNEAQLEKSRLLSDRFSAERPKGSFSTLEIQRTEQGDSAMYLCASRLEGVGYGYTFGSGTRLTVV.

The chain is built from TRBV20-1 and TRBJ2-7; weak D call: TRBD2 (5 bases). The ends were cut back, 5 bases at V and 7 bases at J, with 12 bases in the middle. CDR3 length: 11 amino acids. CDR1 DFQATT and CDR2 SNEGSKA come from the germline V gene (reference sequence). CDR3 coding DNA: TGCAGTGCTGGACTGGCTCGTGAGCAGTACTTC. Residues: CSAGLAREQYF.

This clone was recorded once. The chain recombines TRBV6-1 with TRBJ1-2, with a weak D call TRBD1 (5 bases). The CDR3 loop spans 15 amino acids. Trimming took off 10 bases at V and 6 bases at J, with 24 bases between the two ends. Looked up from germline, CDR1 is MNHNS and CDR2 is SASEGT. The DNA of the CDR3 is TGTGCCACCCCAACAGGAGGGCCCGAGGAGGATGGCTACACCTTC. Its translation is CATPTGGPEEDGYTF.

This sequence joins TRBV27 and TRBJ1-1; D is possibly TRBD1 (6 bases). Trimming stripped 2 bases from V and 1 base from J, with 8 bases between. CDR3 length: 14 residues. Germline loops: CDR1 MNHEY, CDR2 SMNVEV (reference sequence). The CDR3 DNA reads as TGTGCCAGCAGTTTAGGGACATCGAACACTGAAGCTTTCTTT. This translates into CASSLGTSNTEAFF.

The rearrangement uses TRBV5-1 and TRBJ1-4; perhaps TRBD1 as D (6 bases). The CDR3 is made up of 16 amino acids. V lost 1 base, J lost 6 bases, and 16 bases lay in between. The V gene's germline CDR1 is SGHRS and CDR2 YFSETQ. The CDR3 region is CASSLNFGPGDEKLFF. CDR3 in DNA: TGCGCCAGCAGCTTGAATTTTGGGCCAGGGGATGAAAAACTGTTTTTT.